This TCR beta chain was identified in a study of T-cell reconstitution after alpha-beta-depleted transplantation in children. Study-level points and caveats: Two months or so post-transplant, alpha-beta T cells reportedly derived from several hundred expanded graft clones.

As for this clonotype: Its antigen remains unidentified.

Researchers prepared the TCRbeta library using unique molecular identifiers, the study reports. MiXCR was run by TCRdb on the PCR reads, yielding one entry per CDR3 protein. Of 200,000 to 250,000 distinct CDR3 sequences detected, more than 20% appear once; the ten largest clones hold approximately 2.5%. The CDR3 extends over 16 amino acids. From germline, CDR1 is SGHTA and CDR2 FQGTGA. V lost 1 base and J lost 2, with 11 bases in between. V is TRBV7-3 and J is TRBJ2-2; maybe TRBD2 (6 bases). The TCR sequence derives from a girl aged 2-9 years with Fanconi anemia, due to receive a stem cell transplant. Source: PBMCs, taken before TCRalphabeta/CD19-depleted stem cell transplant. CDR3 coding DNA: TGTGCCAGCAGCTTAATGGGACTCCCCAACACCGGGGAGCTGTTTTTT. Amino acid sequence: CASSLMGLPNTGELFF.